Included here is one T cell receptor beta chain sequence, with context. The data were produced by immunoSEQ multiplex PCR, yet TCRdb's version contains in-frame clones alone and is incomplete. The repertoire holds 950,000 to 1,100,000 clones, about 80% seen once, with roughly 0.62% in the top ten. The data belong to a study of shared clonotypes between healthy human individuals. The CDR3 is made up of 15 amino acids. V shed 3 bases and J shed 1 base, with 14 bases lying between them. Looked up from germline, CDR1 is SGHRS and CDR2 is YFSETQ. This sequence joins TRBV5-1 and TRBJ2-7; D is unresolved. The sample comprised memory CD4+ T cells from PBMCs. The subset here: CD45RA-negative fraction. This sequence was found in a young man in good health. Some clones in this sample may be carry-over from other donors' samples. The CDR3 sequence: CASSSNPGSSYEQYF. The CDR3 region has the DNA TGCGCCAGCAGCTCAAACCCTGGCAGTTCCTACGAGCAGTACTTC. The full variable domain, with the rest looked up from reference TRBV5-1 and TRBJ2-7, is KAGVTQTPRYLIKTRGQQVTLSCSPISGHRSVSWYQQTPGQGLQFLFEYFSETQRNKGNFPGRFSGRQFSNSRSEMNVSTLELGDSALYLCASSSNPGSSYEQYFGPGTRLTVT.